This TCR beta chain was profiled in a study of human T cells and chemical hapten exposure. The wider study: Patients, a majority of them female, were diagnosed with alopecia areata, totalis or universalis.

TCRdb ran MiXCR on the RACE reads and lists one entry per CDR3 protein. This sample yields around 300,000 distinct CDR3 sequences, of which around 7% are seen a single time; less than 10% belongs to the top ten. This clonotype came up many times. What it binds is not known. V shed 4 bases, J shed 2 bases, and the junction held 6 bases outside the gene matches. Germline V gene data show CDR1 as LGHNA and CDR2 as YSLEER. The CDR3 spans 15 residues. Sample time point: patch test 1, 2 weeks after DPC sensitization. Treatment of the sample: therapeutic diphenylcyclopropenone sensitization with weekly scalp DPC. Study-wide results and caveats: No shift was seen in TCRs above 1 in 1000 frequency with DPC sensitization.

This sequence originates from a woman in her late teens or twenties with alopecia areata. Some clones in this sample may be carry-over from other donors' samples. V is TRBV4-3 and J is TRBJ2-3; 7 nucleotides line up with TRBD2. This specimen was whole blood, taken in connection with sensitization to the hapten diphenylcyclopropenone (DPC). The DNA for the CDR3 is TGCGCCAGCAGCCCGGGAGGAGCCCCCACAGATACGCAGTATTTT. It is translated as CASSPGGAPTDTQYF.